This is a list of T cell receptor beta chains from one sample in a study of shared clonotypes between healthy human individuals. Repertoires were generated with immunoSEQ multiplex PCR, while TCRdb's copy carries only in-frame clones and drops some. The sample has about 1 million clones, approximately 78% seen once. The specimen was memory CD4+ T cells from PBMCs. The source is a man between 18 and 35 years old in good health. Some clones in this sample may be carry-over from other donors' samples. Both conserved end residues are trimmed from each CDR3.

v_call: TRBV11-3
j_call: TRBJ2-2
cdr3_aa: ASSPGPGELF

v_call: TRBV4-1
j_call: TRBJ2-7
cdr3_aa: ASSQIPGQGYEQY

v_call: TRBV6-6
j_call: TRBJ1-2
cdr3_aa: ASSYPQGQGAYGYT

v_call: TRBV19
j_call: TRBJ1-1
cdr3_aa: ASSMSGGTEAF

v_call: TRBV7-9
j_call: TRBJ1-3
cdr3_aa: ASSPQGASGNTIY

v_call: TRBV5-4
j_call: TRBJ1-4
cdr3_aa: ASSSRGPGEKLF

v_call: TRBV11-2
j_call: TRBJ2-3
cdr3_aa: ASSQGTGLTDTQY

v_call: TRBV7-2
j_call: TRBJ2-5
cdr3_aa: ASTRAGRGETQY

v_call: TRBV6-5
j_call: TRBJ1-1
cdr3_aa: ASRRGLVTEAF

v_call: TRBV5-1
j_call: TRBJ2-3
cdr3_aa: ASSFGIRLDTQY

v_call: TRBV2
j_call: TRBJ2-3
cdr3_aa: ASSLVDQENQY

v_call: TRBV4-2
j_call: TRBJ1-3
cdr3_aa: ASSQGGLKGPPGNTIY

v_call: TRBV2
j_call: TRBJ2-7
cdr3_aa: ASRWDTSYEQY

v_call: TRBV28
j_call: TRBJ2-2
cdr3_aa: ASSLGGGGLAGHTGELF

v_call: TRBV12-5
j_call: TRBJ2-2
cdr3_aa: ASGQDRGREELF

v_call: TRBV4-1
j_call: TRBJ1-1
cdr3_aa: ASSQDPWQGGLNTEAF

v_call: TRBV9
j_call: TRBJ1-2
cdr3_aa: ASTRGVTNYGYT

v_call: TRBV5-6
j_call: TRBJ2-1
cdr3_aa: ASSLAAVAEQF

v_call: TRBV18
j_call: TRBJ2-3
cdr3_aa: ASSHPPVGYDTQY

v_call: TRBV28
j_call: TRBJ1-5
cdr3_aa: ASSYLGSGFGQPQH

v_call: TRBV5-1
j_call: TRBJ2-1
cdr3_aa: ASSLGQAKKDEQF

v_call: TRBV11-2
j_call: TRBJ1-1
cdr3_aa: ASSLVRGDTEAF

v_call: TRBV11-2
j_call: TRBJ2-5
cdr3_aa: ASSNSPVPGETQY

v_call: TRBV7-2
j_call: TRBJ2-2
cdr3_aa: ASSLEGTVTGELF

v_call: TRBV30
j_call: TRBJ1-2
cdr3_aa: AWRVKGAGGYT